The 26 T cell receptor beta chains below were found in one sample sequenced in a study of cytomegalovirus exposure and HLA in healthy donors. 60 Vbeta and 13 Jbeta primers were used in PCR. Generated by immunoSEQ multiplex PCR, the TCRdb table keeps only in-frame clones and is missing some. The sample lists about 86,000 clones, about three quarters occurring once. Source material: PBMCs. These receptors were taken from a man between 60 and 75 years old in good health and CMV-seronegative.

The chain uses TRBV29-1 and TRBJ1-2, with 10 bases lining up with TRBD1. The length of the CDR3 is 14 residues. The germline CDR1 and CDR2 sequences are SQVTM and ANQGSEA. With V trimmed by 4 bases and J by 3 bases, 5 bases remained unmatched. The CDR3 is CSVGGTGDDYGYTF. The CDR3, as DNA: TGCAGCGTTGGCGGGACAGGGGACGACTATGGCTACACCTTC.

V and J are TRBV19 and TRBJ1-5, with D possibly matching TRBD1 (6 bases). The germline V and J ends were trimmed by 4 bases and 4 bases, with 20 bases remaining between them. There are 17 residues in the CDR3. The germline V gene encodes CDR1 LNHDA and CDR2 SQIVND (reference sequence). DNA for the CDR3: TGTGCCAGTAGTAAAGGGTCCGACAGGCAGAGGAATCAGCCCCAGCATTTT. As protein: CASSKGSDRQRNQPQHF.

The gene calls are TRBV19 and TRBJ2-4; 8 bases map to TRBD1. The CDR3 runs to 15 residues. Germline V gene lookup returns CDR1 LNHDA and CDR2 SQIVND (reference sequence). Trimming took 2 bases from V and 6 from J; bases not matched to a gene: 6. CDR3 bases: TGTGCCAGTAGTATATCCCCCGGACAGGGAAACATTCAGTACTTC. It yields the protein CASSISPGQGNIQYF. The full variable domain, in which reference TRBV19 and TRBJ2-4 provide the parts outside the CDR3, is DGGITQSPKYLFRKEGQNVTLSCEQNLNHDAMYWYRQDPGQGLRLIYYSQIVNDFQKGDIAEGYSVSREKKESFPLTVTSAQKNPTAFYLCASSISPGQGNIQYFGAGTRLSVL.

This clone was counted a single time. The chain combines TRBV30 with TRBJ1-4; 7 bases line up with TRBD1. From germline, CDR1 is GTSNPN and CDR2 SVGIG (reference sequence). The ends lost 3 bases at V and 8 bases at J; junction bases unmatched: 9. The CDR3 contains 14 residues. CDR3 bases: TGTGCCTGGAGCCTCCGCAGGGGGTACGAAAAACTGTTTTTT. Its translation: CAWSLRRGYEKLFF.

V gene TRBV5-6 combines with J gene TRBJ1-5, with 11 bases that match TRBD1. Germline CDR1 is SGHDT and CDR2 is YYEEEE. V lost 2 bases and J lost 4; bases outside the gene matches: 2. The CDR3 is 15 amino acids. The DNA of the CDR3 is TGTGCCAGCAGCTTCGGACAGGGGGCTAATCAGCCCCAGCATTTT. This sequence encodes CASSFGQGANQPQHF. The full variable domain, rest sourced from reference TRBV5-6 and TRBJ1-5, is DAGVTQSPTHLIKTRGQQVTLRCSPKSGHDTVSWYQQALGQGPQFIFQYYEEEERQRGNFPDRFSGHQFPNYSSELNVNALLLGDSALYLCASSFGQGANQPQHFGDGTRLSIL.

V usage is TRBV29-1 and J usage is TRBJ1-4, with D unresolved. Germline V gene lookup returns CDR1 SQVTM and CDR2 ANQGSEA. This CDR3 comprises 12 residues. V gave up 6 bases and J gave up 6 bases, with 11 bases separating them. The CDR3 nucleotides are TGCAGCGTAAGGGAGAGAGATGAAAAACTGTTTTTT. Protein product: CSVRERDEKLFF.

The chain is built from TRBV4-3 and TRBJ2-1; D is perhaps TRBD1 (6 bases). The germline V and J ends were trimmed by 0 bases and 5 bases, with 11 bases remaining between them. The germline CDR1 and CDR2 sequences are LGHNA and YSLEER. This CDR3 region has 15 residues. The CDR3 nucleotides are TGCGCCAGCAGCCAAGAGCAGGGGCCCCACAATGAGCAGTTCTTC. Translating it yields CASSQEQGPHNEQFF.

The CDR3 DNA reads as TGTGCCAGCAGTGATGGGCCCCGAGAGACCCAGTACTTC. Translating it yields CASSDGPRETQYF. V usage is TRBV25-1 and J usage is TRBJ2-5; D call uncertain. Trimming removed 3 bases at V and 4 bases at J, with 9 bases between. Looked up from germline, CDR1 is MGHDK and CDR2 is SYGVNS. The CDR3 totals 13 residues.

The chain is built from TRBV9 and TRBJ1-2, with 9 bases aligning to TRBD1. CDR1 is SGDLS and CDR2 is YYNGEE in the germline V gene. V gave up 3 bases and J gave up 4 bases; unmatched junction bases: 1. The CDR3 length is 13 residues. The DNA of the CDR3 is TGTGCCAGCAGCGCGACAGGGGGCTATGGCTACACCTTC. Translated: CASSATGGYGYTF.

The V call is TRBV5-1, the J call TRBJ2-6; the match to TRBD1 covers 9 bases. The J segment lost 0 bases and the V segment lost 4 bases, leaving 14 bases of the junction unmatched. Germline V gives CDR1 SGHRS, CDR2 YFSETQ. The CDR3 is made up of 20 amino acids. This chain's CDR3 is CASSQSGTGFPSSGANVLTF. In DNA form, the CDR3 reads TGCGCCAGCAGCCAGTCCGGGACAGGGTTTCCTAGCTCTGGGGCCAACGTCCTGACTTTC.

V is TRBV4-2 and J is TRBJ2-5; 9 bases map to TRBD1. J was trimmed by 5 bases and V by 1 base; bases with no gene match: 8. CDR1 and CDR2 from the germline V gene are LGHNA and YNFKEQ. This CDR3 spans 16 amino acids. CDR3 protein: CASSQAGTGNEETQYF. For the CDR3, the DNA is TGTGCCAGCAGCCAAGCCGGGACAGGGAACGAGGAGACCCAGTACTTC.

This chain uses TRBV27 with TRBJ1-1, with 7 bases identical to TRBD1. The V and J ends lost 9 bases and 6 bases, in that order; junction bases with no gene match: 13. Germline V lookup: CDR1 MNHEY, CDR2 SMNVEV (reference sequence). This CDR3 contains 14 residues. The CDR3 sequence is CASWKRQGVAEAFF. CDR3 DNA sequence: TGTGCCAGTTGGAAAAGACAGGGAGTAGCTGAAGCTTTCTTT.

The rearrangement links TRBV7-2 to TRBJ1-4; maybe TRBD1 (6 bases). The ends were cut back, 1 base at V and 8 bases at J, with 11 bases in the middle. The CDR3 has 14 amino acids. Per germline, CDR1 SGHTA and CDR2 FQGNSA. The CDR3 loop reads CASSLVAGEEKLFF. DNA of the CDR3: TGTGCCAGCAGCTTAGTGGCAGGGGAGGAAAAACTGTTTTTT.

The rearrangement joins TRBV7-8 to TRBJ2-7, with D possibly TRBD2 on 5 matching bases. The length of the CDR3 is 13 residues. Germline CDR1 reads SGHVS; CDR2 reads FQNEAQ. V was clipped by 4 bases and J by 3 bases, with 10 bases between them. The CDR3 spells CASSYGLLYEQYF. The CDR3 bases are TGTGCCAGCAGCTACGGACTCCTCTACGAGCAGTACTTC.

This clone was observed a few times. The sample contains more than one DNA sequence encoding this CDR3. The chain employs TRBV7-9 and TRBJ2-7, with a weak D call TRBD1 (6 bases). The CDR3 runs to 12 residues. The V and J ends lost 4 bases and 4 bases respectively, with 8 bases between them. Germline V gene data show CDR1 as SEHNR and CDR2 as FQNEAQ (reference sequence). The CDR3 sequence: CASSSQGYEQYF. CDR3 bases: TGTGCCAGCAGCTCCCAGGGGTACGAGCAGTACTTC. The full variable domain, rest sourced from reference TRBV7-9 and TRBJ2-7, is DTGVSQNPRHKITKRGQNVTFRCDPISEHNRLYWYRQTLGQGPEFLTYFQNEAQLEKSRLLSDRFSAERPKGSFSTLEIQRTEQGDSAMYLCASSSQGYEQYFGPGTRLTVT.

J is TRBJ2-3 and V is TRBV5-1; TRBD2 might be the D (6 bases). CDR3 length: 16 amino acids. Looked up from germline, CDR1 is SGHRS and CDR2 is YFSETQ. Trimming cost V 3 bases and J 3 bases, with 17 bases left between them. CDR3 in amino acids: CASSSPLAGTTDTQYF. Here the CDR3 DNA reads TGCGCCAGCAGCTCGCCCCTGGCGGGAACTACAGATACGCAGTATTTT.

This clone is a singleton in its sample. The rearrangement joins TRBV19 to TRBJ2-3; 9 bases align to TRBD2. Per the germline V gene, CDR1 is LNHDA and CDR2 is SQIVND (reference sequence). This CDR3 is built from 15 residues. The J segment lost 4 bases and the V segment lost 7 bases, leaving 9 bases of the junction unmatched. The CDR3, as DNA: TGTGCCAGTACCACGCTAGCGGGAACAGCAGATACGCAGTATTTT. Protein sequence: CASTTLAGTADTQYF. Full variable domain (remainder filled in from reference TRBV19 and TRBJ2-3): DGGITQSPKYLFRKEGQNVTLSCEQNLNHDAMYWYRQDPGQGLRLIYYSQIVNDFQKGDIAEGYSVSREKKESFPLTVTSAQKNPTAFYLCASTTLAGTADTQYFGPGTRLTVL.

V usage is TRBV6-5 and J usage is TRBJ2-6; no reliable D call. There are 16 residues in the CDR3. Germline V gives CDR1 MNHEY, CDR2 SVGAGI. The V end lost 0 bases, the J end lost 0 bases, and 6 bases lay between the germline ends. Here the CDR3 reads CASSYSSLSGANVLTF. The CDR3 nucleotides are TGTGCCAGCAGTTACTCGTCCCTCTCTGGGGCCAACGTCCTGACTTTC.

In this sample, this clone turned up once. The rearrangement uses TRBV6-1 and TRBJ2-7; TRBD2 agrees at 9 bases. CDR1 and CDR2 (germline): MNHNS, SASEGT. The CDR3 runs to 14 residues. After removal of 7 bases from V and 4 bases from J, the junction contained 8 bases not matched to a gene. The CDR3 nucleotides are TGTGCCAGCAATATAGCGGGGGAAAGGTACGAGCAGTACTTC. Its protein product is CASNIAGERYEQYF.

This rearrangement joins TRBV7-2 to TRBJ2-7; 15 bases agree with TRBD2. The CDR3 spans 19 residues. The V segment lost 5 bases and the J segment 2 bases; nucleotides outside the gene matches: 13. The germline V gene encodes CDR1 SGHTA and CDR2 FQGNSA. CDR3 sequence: CASSTTTPGLAGGPYEQYF. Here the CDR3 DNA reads TGTGCCAGCAGCACCACAACCCCGGGACTAGCGGGAGGTCCCTACGAGCAGTACTTC.

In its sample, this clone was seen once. CDR3 protein: CASRPGGGYNQPQHF. As DNA, the CDR3 is TGTGCCAGCAGACCGGGAGGCGGCTACAATCAGCCCCAGCATTTT. The chain uses TRBV27 and TRBJ1-5; D is unresolved. Germline-derived CDR1 and CDR2 are MNHEY and SMNVEV (reference sequence). V gave up 6 bases and J gave up 3 bases, with 15 bases separating them. The CDR3 loop spans 15 amino acids.

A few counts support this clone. The CDR3 DNA sequence: TGTGCCAGCAGTGTCGAGGGGGGGGCCGCCTACGAGCAGTACTTC. Its protein is CASSVEGGAAYEQYF. The V and J genes are TRBV2 and TRBJ2-7; weak D call: TRBD2 (7 bases). The CDR3 is 15 residues long. Germline values: CDR1 SNHLY, CDR2 FYNNEI. The germline V and J ends were trimmed by 4 bases and 2 bases, with 15 bases remaining between them.

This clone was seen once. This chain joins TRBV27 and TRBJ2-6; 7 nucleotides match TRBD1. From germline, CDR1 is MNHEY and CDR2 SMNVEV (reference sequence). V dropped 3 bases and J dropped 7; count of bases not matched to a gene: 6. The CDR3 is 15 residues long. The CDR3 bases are TGTGCCAGCAGTTTTCTCGGGACAGCAGCCAACGTCCTGACTTTC. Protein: CASSFLGTAANVLTF.

The CDR3 DNA reads TGTGCCAGCAGCCTGGTCAGGGGTTACAATGAGCAGTTCTTC. It is translated as CASSLVRGYNEQFF. The chain carries TRBV11-2 and TRBJ2-1, with D perhaps matching TRBD1 (6 bases). CDR3 length: 14 residues. In germline, CDR1 is SGHAT, CDR2 FQNNGV. V was shortened by 5 bases and J by 4 bases, with 12 bases between the two germline ends.

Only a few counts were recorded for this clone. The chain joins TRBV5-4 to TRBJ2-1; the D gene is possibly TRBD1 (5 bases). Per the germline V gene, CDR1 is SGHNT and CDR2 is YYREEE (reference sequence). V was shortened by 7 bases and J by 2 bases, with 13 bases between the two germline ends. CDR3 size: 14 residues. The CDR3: CASARAGPYNEQFF. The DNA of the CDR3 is TGTGCCAGCGCCCGGGCAGGGCCCTACAATGAGCAGTTCTTC.

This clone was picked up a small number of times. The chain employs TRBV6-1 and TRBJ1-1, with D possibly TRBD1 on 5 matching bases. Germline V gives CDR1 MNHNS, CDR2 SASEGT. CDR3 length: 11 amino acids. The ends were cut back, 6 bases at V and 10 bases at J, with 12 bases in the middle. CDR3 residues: CASSYMQGAFF. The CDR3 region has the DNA TGTGCCAGCAGCTACATGCAGGGAGCTTTCTTT.